This T cell receptor (beta chain) originates from a study of shared T cell receptors in the human thymus. Generated by immunoSEQ multiplex PCR, the TCRdb table keeps only in-frame clones and is missing some. The top ten clones hold around 0.019% of a sample with about 380,000 clones, more than 85% of them seen once. Material: thymocytes. The source of this sequence is a human donor.

The CDR3 DNA reads as TGCGCCAGCAGCCACGTGAGCGGGAGGGCCCACTACAATGAGCAGTTCTTC. Residues: CASSHVSGRAHYNEQFF. The chain joins TRBV4-1 to TRBJ2-1; 10 bases are a match to TRBD2. Germline V lookup: CDR1 MGHRA, CDR2 YSYEKL. After removal of 3 bases from V and 3 bases from J, the junction contained 8 bases not matched to a gene. CDR3 length equals 17 residues.